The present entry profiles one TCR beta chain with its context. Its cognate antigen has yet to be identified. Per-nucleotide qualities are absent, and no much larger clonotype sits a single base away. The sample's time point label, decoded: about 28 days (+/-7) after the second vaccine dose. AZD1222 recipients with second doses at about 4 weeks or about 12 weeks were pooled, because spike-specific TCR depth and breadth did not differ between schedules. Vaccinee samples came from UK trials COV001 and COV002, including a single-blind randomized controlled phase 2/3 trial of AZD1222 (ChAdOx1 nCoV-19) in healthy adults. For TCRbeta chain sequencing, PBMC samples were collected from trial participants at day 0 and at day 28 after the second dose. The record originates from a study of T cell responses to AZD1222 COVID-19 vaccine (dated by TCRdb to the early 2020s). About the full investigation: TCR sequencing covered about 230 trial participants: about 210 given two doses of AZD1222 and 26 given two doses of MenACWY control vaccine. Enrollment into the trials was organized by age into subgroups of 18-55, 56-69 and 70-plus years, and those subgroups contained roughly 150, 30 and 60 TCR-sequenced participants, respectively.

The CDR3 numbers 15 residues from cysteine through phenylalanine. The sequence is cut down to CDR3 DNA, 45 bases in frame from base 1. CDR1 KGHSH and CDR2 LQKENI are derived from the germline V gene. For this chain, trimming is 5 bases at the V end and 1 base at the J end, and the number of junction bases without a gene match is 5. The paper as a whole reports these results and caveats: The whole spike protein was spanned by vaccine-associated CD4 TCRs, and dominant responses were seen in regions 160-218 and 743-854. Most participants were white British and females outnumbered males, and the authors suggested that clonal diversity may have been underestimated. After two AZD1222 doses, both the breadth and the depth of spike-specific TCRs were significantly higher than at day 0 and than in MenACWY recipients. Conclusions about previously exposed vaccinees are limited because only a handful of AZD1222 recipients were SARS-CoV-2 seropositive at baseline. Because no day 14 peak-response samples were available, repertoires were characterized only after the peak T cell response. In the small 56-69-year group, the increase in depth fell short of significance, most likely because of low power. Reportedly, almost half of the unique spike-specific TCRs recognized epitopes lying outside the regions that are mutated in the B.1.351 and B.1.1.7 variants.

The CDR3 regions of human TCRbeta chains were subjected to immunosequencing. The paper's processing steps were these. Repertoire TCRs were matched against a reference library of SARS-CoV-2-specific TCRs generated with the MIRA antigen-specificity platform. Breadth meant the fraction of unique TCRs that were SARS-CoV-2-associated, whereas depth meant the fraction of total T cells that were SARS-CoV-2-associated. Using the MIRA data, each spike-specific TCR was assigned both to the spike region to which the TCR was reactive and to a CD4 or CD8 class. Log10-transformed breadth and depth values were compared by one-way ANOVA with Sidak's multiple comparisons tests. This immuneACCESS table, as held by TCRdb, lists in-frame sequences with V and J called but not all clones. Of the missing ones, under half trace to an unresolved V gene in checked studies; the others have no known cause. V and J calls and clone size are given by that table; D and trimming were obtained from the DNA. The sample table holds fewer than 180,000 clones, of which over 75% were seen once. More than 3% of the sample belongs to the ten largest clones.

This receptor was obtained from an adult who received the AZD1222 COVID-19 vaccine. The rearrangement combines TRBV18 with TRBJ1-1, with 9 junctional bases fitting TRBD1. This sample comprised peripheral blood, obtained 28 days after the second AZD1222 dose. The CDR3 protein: CASSATGGGNTEAFF. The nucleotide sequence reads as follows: TGTGCCAGCTCAGCGACAGGGGGAGGGAACACTGAAGCTTTCTTT.